The 14 T cell receptor beta chains presented below share a single source sample, sequenced in a study of cytomegalovirus exposure and HLA in healthy donors (dated 2017 in TCRdb). The method was the immunoSEQ multiplex PCR assay. The multiplex PCR relied on a mix of 60 forward primers for TCR Vbeta segments and 13 reverse primers for TCR Jbeta segments. TCRdb took this table from immuneACCESS and kept in-frame rearrangements with V and J called. Such tables lack part of the clones; where checked against another copy, unresolved V genes explain under half of the gap, and the rest is unexplained. The sample table holds 210,000 or so clones, of which 75% to 85% were seen once. 1.1% to 1.5% of the sample belongs to the ten largest clones. Sequencing was carried out using PBMCs. These TCRs come from a girl between 5 and 17 years old in good health and CMV-seronegative.

This clone has a single count. The rearrangement uses TRBV4-3 and TRBJ2-5; tentatively, D is TRBD2 (6 bases). CDR3 length equals 15 residues. Germline V CDR1 and CDR2: LGHNA, YSLEER. The V gene lost 5 bases and the J gene lost 5 bases, with 18 bases spanning the gap. The CDR3 bases are TGCGCCAGCAGCTCCAGCGGCACTAGCCGGGAGACCCAGTACTTC. This codes for CASSSSGTSRETQYF.

This clone was observed a handful of times. The V and J genes are TRBV7-8 and TRBJ1-2, with D uncertain. Germline lookup yields CDR1 SGHVS and CDR2 FQNEAQ. The V gene lost 3 bases and the J gene lost 3 bases, with 11 bases spanning the gap. CDR3 length: 14 amino acids. The CDR3 region has the DNA TGTGCCAGCAGCTTCCGAGATTCCCACTATGGCTACACCTTC. It is translated as CASSFRDSHYGYTF.

The rearrangement uses TRBV10-3 and TRBJ2-7, with D perhaps TRBD1 (6 bases). This CDR3 is built from 13 residues. Germline-derived CDR1 and CDR2 are ENHRY and SYGVKD. The V end lost 7 bases, the J end lost 4 bases, and 14 bases lay between the germline ends. The DNA for the CDR3 is TGTGCCATCACCCCGGGGACACCGTACGAGCAGTACTTC. This encodes CAITPGTPYEQYF.

The chain combines TRBV19 with TRBJ2-2; D is possibly TRBD1 (6 bases). CDR3 length equals 16 residues. V was pared by 9 bases and J by 6 bases, with 23 bases between. In germline, CDR1 is LNHDA, CDR2 SQIVND (reference sequence). CDR3 sequence: CASQTIGTGFSGELFF. As DNA, the CDR3 is TGTGCCAGCCAAACGATAGGAACAGGGTTCTCCGGGGAGCTGTTTTTT.

The chain has TRBV19 and TRBJ2-3, with 11 positions matching TRBD2. Germline V gene lookup returns CDR1 LNHDA and CDR2 SQIVND (reference sequence). This CDR3 contains 14 residues. Germline trimming cut 4 bases from V and 4 bases from J; bases unmatched to any gene: 1. The CDR3 loop reads CASSTSGGPDTQYF. In nucleotides, the CDR3 is TGTGCCAGTAGTACTAGCGGGGGGCCAGATACGCAGTATTTT.

This chain joins TRBV28 and TRBJ1-1; 9 nucleotides agree with TRBD1. Germline-derived CDR1 and CDR2 are MDHEN and SYDVKM. This CDR3 is built from 17 residues. After removal of 2 bases from V and 1 base from J, the junction contained 8 bases not matched to a gene. CDR3: CASSLPRAQGANTEAFF. The CDR3 coding sequence is TGTGCCAGCAGTTTACCCCGCGCACAGGGGGCGAACACTGAAGCTTTCTTT.

This chain uses TRBV4-3 with TRBJ1-2; D unresolved. Germline V gives CDR1 LGHNA, CDR2 YSLEER. The CDR3 contains 15 residues. V lost 0 bases and J lost 4, with 12 bases in between. CDR3 nucleotides: TGCGCCAGCAGCCAAGATCCCATTGGGCGCTATGGCTACACCTTC. Its protein is CASSQDPIGRYGYTF.

This clone was seen a handful of times. The chain combines TRBV10-3 with TRBJ1-1; TRBD1 might be the D (5 bases). Germline V gene sequence: CDR1 ENHRY, CDR2 SYGVKD. CDR3 length: 16 residues. V was clipped by 0 bases and J by 1 base, with 12 bases between them. The CDR3 spells CAISESQGRGNTEAFF. The DNA for the CDR3 is TGTGCCATCAGTGAGTCGCAGGGAAGGGGGAACACTGAAGCTTTCTTT.

This clone came up a few times. The gene calls are TRBV6-5 and TRBJ1-1; possibly TRBD1 for D (6 bases). The V end lost 2 bases, the J end lost 0 bases, and 13 bases lay between the germline ends. The CDR3 spans 16 residues. CDR1 is MNHEY and CDR2 is SVGAGI in the germline V gene. The CDR3, as DNA: TGTGCCAGCAGTTACAGCTCAAGGGGGATGAACACTGAAGCTTTCTTT. Translating it yields CASSYSSRGMNTEAFF.

The V call is TRBV6-5, the J call TRBJ1-6, with 8 bases fitting TRBD1. The CDR3 contains 14 residues. With 7 bases clipped from V and 10 bases from J, the junction kept 9 bases outside the gene matches. Germline V gene sequence: CDR1 MNHEY, CDR2 SVGAGI. CDR3 sequence: CASTLRDRGSPLHF. In nucleotides, the CDR3 is TGTGCCAGCACCCTCCGCGACAGGGGCTCACCCCTCCACTTT.

The chain links TRBV5-4 to TRBJ2-4; no definite D call. V lost 10 bases and J 1 base, leaving 24 bases between the germline ends. Germline V gives CDR1 SGHNT, CDR2 YYREEE (reference sequence). This CDR3 has 17 amino acids. Written as DNA, the CDR3 is TGTGCCTCCACGAATACTACTCTGAACCTTGCCAAAAACATTCAGTACTTC. Translated, it gives CASTNTTLNLAKNIQYF.

The chain uses TRBV29-1 and TRBJ1-1; D might be TRBD1 (5 bases). V shed 8 bases and J shed 7 bases, with 17 bases lying between them. Germline V gives CDR1 SQVTM, CDR2 ANQGSEA. The CDR3 is 12 residues long. The CDR3 nucleotides read TGCAGCCCCCTAGGAAATACAGGTGAAGCTTTCTTT. It encodes CSPLGNTGEAFF.

The CDR3 spells CASSEIQGAGGTEAFF. The CDR3 coding sequence is TGTGCCAGCAGTGAAATCCAGGGGGCGGGCGGCACTGAAGCTTTCTTT. The gene calls are TRBV6-1 and TRBJ1-1, with TRBD1 matching over 8 bases. Germline V gene sequence: CDR1 MNHNS, CDR2 SASEGT. After removal of 2 bases from V and 4 bases from J, the junction contained 9 bases not matched to a gene. This CDR3 region has 16 residues.

The chain joins TRBV7-2 to TRBJ2-5; no definite D call. This CDR3 is built from 11 residues. CDR1 is SGHTA and CDR2 is FQGNSA in the germline V gene. Trimming took off 5 bases at V and 4 bases at J, with 5 bases between the two ends. In nucleotides, the CDR3 is TGTGCCAGCAGCCCCCGAGAGACCCAGTACTTC. Protein: CASSPRETQYF.